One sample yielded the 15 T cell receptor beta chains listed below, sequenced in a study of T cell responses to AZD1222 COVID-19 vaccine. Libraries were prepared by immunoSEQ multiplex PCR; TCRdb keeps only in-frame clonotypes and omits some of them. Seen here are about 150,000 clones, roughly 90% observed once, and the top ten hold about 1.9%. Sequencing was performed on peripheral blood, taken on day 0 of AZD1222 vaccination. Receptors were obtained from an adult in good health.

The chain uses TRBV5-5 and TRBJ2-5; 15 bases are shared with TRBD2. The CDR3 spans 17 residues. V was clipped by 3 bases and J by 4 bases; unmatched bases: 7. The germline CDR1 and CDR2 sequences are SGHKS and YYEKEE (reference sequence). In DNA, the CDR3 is TGTGCCAGCAGCTACGGACTAGCGGGAGGGCTAGGAGAGACCCAGTACTTC. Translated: CASSYGLAGGLGETQYF.

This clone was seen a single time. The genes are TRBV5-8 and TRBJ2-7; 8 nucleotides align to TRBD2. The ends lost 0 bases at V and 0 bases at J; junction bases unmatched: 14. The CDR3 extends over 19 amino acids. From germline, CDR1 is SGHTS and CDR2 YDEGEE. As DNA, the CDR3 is TGTGCCAGCAGCTTGGTGAGTCAGGGCGGGAGGCGATACTCCTACGAGCAGTACTTC. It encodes CASSLVSQGGRRYSYEQYF.

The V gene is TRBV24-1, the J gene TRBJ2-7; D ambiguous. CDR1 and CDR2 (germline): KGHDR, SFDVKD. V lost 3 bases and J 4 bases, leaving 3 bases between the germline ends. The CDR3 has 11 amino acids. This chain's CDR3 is CATSDRYEQYF. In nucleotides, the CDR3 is TGTGCCACCAGTGATCGGTACGAGCAGTACTTC.

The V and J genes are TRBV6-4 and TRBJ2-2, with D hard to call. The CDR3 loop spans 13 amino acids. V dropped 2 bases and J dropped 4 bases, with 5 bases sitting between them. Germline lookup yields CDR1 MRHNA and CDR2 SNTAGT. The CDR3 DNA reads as TGTGCCAGCAGTGACCTGGGCACCGGGGAGCTGTTTTTT. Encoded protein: CASSDLGTGELFF.

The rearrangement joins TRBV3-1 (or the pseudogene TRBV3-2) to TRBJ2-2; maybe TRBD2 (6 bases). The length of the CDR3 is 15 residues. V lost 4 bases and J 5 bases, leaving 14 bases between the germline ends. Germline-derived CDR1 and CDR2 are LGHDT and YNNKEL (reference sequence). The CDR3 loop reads CASSLSHRGTGELFF. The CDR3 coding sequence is TGTGCCAGCAGCCTATCCCATCGGGGGACCGGGGAGCTGTTTTTT.

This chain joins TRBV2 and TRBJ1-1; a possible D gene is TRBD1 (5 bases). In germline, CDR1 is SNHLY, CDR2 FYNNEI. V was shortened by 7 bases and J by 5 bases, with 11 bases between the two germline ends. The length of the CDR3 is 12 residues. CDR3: CASNWEGTEAFF. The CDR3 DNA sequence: TGTGCCAGCAATTGGGAGGGGACTGAAGCTTTCTTT.

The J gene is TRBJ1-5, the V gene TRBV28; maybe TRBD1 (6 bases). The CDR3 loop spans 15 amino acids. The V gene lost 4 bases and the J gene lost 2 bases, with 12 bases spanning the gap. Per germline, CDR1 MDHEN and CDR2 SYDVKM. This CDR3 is CASSSSGAGNQPQHF. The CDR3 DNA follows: TGTGCCAGCAGTTCCTCGGGGGCGGGCAATCAGCCCCAGCATTTT.

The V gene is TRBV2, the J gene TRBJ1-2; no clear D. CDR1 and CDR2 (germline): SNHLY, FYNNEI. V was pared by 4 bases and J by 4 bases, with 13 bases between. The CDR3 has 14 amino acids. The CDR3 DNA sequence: TGTGCCAGCAGTGGGACTTTAACGGGCTATGGCTACACCTTC. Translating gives CASSGTLTGYGYTF.

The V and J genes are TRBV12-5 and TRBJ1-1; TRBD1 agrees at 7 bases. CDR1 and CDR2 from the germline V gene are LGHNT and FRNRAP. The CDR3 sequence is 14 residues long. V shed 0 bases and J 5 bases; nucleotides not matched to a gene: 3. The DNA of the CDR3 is TGTGCTAGTGGTTTGGTAGGGGGCTTGACTGAAGCTTTCTTT. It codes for CASGLVGGLTEAFF.

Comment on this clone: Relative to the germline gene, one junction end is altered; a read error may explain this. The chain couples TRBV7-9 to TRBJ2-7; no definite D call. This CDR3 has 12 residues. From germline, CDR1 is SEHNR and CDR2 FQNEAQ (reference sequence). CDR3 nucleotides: TGTGCCAGCAGCTTAGAGTCTACCGAGGAGTACTTC. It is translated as CASSLESTEEYF.

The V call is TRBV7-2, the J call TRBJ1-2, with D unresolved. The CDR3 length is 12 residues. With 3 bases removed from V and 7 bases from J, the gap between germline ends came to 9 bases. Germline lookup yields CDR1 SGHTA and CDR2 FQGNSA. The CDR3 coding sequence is TGTGCCAGCAGCTTGACCGCTTTTGGCTACACCTTC. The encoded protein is CASSLTAFGYTF. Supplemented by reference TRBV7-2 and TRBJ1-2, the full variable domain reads GAGVSQSPSNKVTEKGKDVELRCDPISGHTALYWYRQSLGQGLEFLIYFQGNSAPDKSGLPSDRFSAERTGGSVSTLTIQRTQQEDSAVYLCASSLTAFGYTFGSGTRLTVV.

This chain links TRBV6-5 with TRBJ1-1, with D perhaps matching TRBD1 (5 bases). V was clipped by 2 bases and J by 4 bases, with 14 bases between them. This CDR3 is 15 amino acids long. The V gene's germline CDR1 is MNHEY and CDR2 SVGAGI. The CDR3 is CASSYLQGAPTEAFF. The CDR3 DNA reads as TGTGCCAGCAGTTACCTTCAGGGAGCGCCCACTGAAGCTTTCTTT.

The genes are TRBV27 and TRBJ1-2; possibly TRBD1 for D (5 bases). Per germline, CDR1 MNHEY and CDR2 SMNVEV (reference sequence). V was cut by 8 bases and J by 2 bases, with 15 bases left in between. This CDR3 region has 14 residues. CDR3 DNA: TGTGCCAGCTGGAGCGGGCAGGGCAACTATGGCTACACCTTC. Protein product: CASWSGQGNYGYTF.

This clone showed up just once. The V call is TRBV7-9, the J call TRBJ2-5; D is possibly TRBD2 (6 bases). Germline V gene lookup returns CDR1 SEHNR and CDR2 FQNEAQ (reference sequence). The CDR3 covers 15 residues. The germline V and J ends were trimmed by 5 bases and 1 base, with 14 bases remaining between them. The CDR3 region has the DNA TGTGCCAGCAGCGGCGGGACGGCCGTCCAAGAGACCCAGTACTTC. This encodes CASSGGTAVQETQYF.

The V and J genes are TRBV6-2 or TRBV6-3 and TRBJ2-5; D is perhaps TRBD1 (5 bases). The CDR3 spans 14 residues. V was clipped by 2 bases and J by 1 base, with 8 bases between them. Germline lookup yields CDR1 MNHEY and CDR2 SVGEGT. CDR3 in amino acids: CASSYVTAQETQYF. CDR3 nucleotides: TGTGCCAGCAGTTACGTGACAGCCCAAGAGACCCAGTACTTC.